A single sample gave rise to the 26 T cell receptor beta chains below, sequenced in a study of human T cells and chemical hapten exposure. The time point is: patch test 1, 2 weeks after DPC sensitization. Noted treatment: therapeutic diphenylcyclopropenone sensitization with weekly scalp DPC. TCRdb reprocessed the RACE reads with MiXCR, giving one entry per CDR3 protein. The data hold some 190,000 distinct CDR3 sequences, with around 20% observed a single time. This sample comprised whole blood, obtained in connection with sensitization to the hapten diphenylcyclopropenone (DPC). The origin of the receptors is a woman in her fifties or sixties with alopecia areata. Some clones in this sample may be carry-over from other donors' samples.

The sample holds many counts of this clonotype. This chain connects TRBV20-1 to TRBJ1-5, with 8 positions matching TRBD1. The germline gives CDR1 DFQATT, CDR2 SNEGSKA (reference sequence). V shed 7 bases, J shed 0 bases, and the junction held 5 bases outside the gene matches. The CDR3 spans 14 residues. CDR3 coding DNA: TGCAGTGTTGCGACAGGGGATAGCAATCAGCCCCAGCATTTT. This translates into CSVATGDSNQPQHF.

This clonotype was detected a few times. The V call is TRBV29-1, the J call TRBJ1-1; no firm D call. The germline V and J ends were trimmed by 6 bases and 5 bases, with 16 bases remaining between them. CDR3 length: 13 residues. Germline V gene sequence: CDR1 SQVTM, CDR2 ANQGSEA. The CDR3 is CSVVHTMGTEAFF. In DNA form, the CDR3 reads TGCAGCGTCGTTCACACCATGGGTACTGAAGCTTTCTTT.

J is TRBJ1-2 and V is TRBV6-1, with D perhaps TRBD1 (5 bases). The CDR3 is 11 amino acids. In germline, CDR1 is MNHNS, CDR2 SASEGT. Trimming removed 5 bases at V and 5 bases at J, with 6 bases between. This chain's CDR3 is CASSWGYGYTF. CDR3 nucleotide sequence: TGTGCCAGCAGTTGGGGGTATGGCTACACCTTC.

CDR3 loop: CASSPFAGTGGEGQYF. In DNA form, the CDR3 reads TGTGCCAGCAGTCCTTTCGCCGGGACAGGGGGCGAGGGGCAGTACTTC. The chain carries TRBV27 and TRBJ2-7; TRBD1 matches 12 bases. Germline V lookup: CDR1 MNHEY, CDR2 SMNVEV (reference sequence). The CDR3 extends over 16 amino acids. Trimming cost V 5 bases and J 9 bases; bases outside gene matches: 14.

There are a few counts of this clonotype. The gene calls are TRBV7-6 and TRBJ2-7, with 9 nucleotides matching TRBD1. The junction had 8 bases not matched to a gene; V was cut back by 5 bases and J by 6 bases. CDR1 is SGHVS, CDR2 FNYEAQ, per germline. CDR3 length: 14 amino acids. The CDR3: CASSNGDRDSEQYF. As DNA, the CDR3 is TGTGCCAGCAGCAACGGGGACAGGGACTCCGAGCAGTACTTC.

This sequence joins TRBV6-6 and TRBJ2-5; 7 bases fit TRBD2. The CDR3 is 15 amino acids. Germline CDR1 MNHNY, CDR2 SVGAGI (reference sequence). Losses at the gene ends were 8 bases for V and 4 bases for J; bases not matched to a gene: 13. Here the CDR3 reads CASGSGGSFTETQYF. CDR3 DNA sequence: TGTGCCAGCGGATCCGGCGGGAGCTTTACAGAGACCCAGTACTTC.

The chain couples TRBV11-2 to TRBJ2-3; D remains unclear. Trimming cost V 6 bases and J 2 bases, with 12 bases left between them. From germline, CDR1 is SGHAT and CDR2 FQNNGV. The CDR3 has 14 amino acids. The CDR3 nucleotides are TGTGCCAGCAGACGTAACAGCCCCACAGATACGCAGTATTTT. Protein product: CASRRNSPTDTQYF.

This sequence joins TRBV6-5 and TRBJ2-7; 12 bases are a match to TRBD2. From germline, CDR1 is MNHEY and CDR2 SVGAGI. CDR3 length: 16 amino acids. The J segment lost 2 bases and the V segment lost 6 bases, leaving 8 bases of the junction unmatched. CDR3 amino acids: CASRRLAGEETYEQYF. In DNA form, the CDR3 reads TGTGCCAGCAGAAGACTAGCGGGAGAAGAAACCTACGAGCAGTACTTC.

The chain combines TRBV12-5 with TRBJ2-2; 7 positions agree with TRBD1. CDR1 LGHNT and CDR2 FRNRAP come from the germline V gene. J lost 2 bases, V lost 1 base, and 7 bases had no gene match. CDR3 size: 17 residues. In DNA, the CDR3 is TGTGCTAGTGGTTTGGCCCCGGGGACAGTCAACACCGGGGAGCTGTTTTTT. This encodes CASGLAPGTVNTGELFF.

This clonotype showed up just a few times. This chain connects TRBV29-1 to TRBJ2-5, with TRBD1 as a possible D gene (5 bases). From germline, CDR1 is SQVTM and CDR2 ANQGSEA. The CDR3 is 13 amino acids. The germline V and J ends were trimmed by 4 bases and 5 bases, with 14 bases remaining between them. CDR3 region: CSVAPLGAETQYF. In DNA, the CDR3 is TGCAGCGTTGCGCCGCTAGGGGCGGAGACCCAGTACTTC. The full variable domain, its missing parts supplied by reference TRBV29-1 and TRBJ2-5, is SAVISQKPSRDICQRGTSLTIQCQVDSQVTMMFWYRQQPGQSLTLIATANQGSEATYESGFVIDKFPISRPNLTFSTLTVSNMSPEDSSIYLCSVAPLGAETQYFGPGTRLLVL.

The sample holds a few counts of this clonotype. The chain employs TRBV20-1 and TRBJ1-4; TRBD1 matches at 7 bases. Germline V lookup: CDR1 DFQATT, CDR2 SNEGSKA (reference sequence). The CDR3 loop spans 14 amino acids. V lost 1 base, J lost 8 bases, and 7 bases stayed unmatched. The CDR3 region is CSARVPGGSEKLFF. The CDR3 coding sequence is TGCAGTGCTAGAGTCCCAGGGGGATCCGAAAAACTGTTTTTT.

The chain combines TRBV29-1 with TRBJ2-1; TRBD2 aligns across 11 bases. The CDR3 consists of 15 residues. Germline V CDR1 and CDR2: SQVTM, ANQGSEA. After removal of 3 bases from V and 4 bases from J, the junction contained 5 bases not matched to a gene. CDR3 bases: TGCAGCGTTGAGGCTAGCGGGAGGTCGTACAATGAGCAGTTCTTC. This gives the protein CSVEASGRSYNEQFF.

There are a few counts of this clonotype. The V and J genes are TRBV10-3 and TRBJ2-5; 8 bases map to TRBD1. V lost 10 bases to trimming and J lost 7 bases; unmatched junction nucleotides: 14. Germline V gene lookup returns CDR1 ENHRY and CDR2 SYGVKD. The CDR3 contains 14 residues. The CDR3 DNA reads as TGTGCCACCGCCCCCGGGACAGGAGGGGGGACCCAGTACTTC. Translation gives CATAPGTGGGTQYF.

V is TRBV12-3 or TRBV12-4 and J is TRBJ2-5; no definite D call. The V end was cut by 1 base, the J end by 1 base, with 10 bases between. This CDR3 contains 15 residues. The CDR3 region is CASSLGQVPQETQYF. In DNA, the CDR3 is TGTGCCAGCAGTTTAGGCCAGGTCCCCCAAGAGACCCAGTACTTC.

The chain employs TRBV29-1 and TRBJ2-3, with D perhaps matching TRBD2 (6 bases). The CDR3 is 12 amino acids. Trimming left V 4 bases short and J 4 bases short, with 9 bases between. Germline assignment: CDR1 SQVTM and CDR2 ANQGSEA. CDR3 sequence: CSVGSSADTQYF. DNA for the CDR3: TGCAGCGTTGGGTCTAGCGCAGATACGCAGTATTTT.

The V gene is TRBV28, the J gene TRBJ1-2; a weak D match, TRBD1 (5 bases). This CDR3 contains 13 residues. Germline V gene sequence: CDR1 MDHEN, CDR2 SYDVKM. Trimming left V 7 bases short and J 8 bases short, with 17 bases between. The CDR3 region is CASNLRMQGGYTF. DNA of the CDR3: TGTGCCAGCAATCTTCGAATGCAGGGCGGCTACACCTTC.

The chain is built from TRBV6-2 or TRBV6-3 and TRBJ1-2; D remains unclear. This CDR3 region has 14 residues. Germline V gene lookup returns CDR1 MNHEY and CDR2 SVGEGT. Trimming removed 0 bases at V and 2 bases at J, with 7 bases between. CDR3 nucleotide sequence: TGTGCCAGCAGTTACTCGTGGCAGAACTATGGCTACACCTTC. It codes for CASSYSWQNYGYTF.

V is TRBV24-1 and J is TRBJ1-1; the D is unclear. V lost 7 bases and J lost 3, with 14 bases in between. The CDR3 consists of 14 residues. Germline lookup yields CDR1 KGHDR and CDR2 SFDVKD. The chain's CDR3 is CATRADEPYTEAFF. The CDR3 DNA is TGTGCCACCAGAGCCGACGAGCCTTACACTGAAGCTTTCTTT.

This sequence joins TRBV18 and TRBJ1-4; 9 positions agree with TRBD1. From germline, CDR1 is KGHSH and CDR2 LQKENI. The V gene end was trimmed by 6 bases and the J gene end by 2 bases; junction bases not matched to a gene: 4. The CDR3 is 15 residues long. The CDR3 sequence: CASSRDRDTNEKLFF. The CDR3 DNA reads TGTGCCAGCTCTCGGGACAGGGACACTAATGAAAAACTGTTTTTT.

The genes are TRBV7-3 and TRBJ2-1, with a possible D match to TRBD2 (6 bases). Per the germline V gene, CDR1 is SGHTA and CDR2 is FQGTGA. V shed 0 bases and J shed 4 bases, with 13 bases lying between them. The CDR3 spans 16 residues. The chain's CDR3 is CASSLTAGRSYNEQFF. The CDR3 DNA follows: TGTGCCAGCAGCTTAACGGCCGGGAGATCATACAATGAGCAGTTCTTC.

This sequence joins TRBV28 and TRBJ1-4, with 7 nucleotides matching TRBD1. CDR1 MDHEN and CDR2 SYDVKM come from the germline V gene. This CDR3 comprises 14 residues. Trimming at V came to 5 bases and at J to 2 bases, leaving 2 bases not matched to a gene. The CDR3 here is CASSQQGTNEKLFF. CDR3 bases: TGTGCCAGCAGTCAACAGGGGACTAATGAAAAACTGTTTTTT.

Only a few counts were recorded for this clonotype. CDR3 nucleotides: TGTGCCAGCAGCGCGGGACAGGGGGCCTATGGCTACACCTTC. It encodes CASSAGQGAYGYTF. J is TRBJ1-2 and V is TRBV9; TRBD1 aligns across 12 bases. After removal of 3 bases from V and 4 bases from J, the junction contained 1 base not matched to a gene. This CDR3 region has 14 residues. In germline, CDR1 is SGDLS, CDR2 YYNGEE. Using reference TRBV9 and TRBJ1-2 for the parts outside the CDR3, the full variable domain is DSGVTQTPKHLITATGQRVTLRCSPRSGDLSVYWYQQSLDQGLQFLIQYYNGEERAKGNILERFSAQQFPDLHSELNLSSLELGDSALYFCASSAGQGAYGYTFGSGTRLTVV.

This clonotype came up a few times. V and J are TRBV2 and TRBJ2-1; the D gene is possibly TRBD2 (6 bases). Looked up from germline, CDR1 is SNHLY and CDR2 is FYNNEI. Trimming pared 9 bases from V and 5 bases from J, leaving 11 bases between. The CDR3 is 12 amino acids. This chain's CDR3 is CASRDFDNEQFF. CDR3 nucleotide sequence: TGTGCCAGTCGGGACTTCGACAATGAGCAGTTCTTC.

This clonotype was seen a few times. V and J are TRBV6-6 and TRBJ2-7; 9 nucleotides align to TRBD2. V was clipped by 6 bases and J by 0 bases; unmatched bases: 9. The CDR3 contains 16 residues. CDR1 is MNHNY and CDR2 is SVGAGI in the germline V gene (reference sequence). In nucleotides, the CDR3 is TGTGCCAGCAGCCGCCCGACTAGCGGCGTCTCCTACGAGCAGTACTTC. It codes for CASSRPTSGVSYEQYF.

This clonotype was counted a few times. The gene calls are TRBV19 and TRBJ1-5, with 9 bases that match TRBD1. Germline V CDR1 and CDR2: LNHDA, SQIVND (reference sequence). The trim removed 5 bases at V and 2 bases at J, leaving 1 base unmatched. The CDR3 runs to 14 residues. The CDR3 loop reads CASSRDRGNQPQHF. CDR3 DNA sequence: TGTGCCAGTAGTCGGGACAGGGGCAATCAGCCCCAGCATTTT.

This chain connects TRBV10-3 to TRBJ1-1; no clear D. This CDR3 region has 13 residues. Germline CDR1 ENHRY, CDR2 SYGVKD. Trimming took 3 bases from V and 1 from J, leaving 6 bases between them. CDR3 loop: CAISEKGNTEAFF. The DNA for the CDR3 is TGTGCCATCAGTGAAAAGGGGAACACTGAAGCTTTCTTT.